The present T cell receptor (beta chain) was sequenced within a study of cytomegalovirus exposure and HLA in healthy donors (dated by TCRdb to about 2017). Looking at the study overall: In an earlier analysis of roughly 500 of the donors, approximately 300 Gb of sequence data and 100 million or so unique TCR beta sequences from 150 million to 200 million T cells were reported. An early release covering around 630 HLA-typed donors comprised approximately 300 gigabases of sequencing data and 85 million to 100 million unique TCR sequences. Of the roughly 400 genotyped donors, approximately 80% fell in the genetic ancestry cluster associated with self-reported Caucasian donors. The aim of the study was to test whether cataloging public T cell receptors could identify signatures of past pathogen exposure. The study used immunosequencing to profile the T cell repertoires of more than 650 subjects and linked those repertoires to cytomegalovirus serostatus. Besides the first cohort of 500 to 700 subjects, a separate validation cohort made up of 120 different subjects was used. The study combined high-throughput TCR immunosequencing, statistical association of individual TCRs with disease status, and machine learning to predict cytomegalovirus infection status. In a later analysis, previously published TCR beta repertoires from 666 donors were re-analyzed and high-resolution HLA genotyping was added so that TCR occurrence patterns could be studied. The later analysis used no new phenotypic data to find candidate immune exposures, relying instead on TCR beta sequences and their occurrence across donors. An earlier analysis of several hundred of the donors applied high-throughput TCR beta sequencing to assess whether each TCR beta V gene segment acted as functional or pseudogenic. Alongside the repertoire data, information on donor age, sex, ethnicity and CMV serostatus was compiled. Genome-wide SNP genotypes for about 60% of the roughly 700 donors were used in a later genetic analysis, which treated that subset as a discovery cohort. Every discovery cohort repertoire had been produced on one sequencing platform. HLA typing covered class I and class II loci at four-digit resolution. The number of donors typed differed by locus, with about 629-630 for A, B, C, DRB1 and DQB1, 522 for DQA1, about 610 for DPA1, and over 400 for DPB1. Roughly five DR-DQ haplotypes were handled as single units for association and clustering, since linkage in the cohort was strong. Among approximately 370 genotyped donors of the cohort, an average of roughly 230,000 unique TCR beta nucleotide sequences was sequenced per donor, of which about 19% were non-productive. On the study overall, not on this receptor specifically: The study listed 164 TCR beta chains as associated with cytomegalovirus. In vitro tests confirmed that a few of the cytomegalovirus-associated TCR beta chains recognize cytomegalovirus antigens. According to a later analysis, TCR association rates differed among HLA loci, with DRB1 alleles showing the most associated TCRs and HLA-C alleles showing the fewest. Because HLA typing was unavailable for some donors at each locus, only the typed subset was used in association tests. In an earlier analysis of around 600 of the donors, most TCR beta V segments appeared in productive rearrangements about 90% or about 30% of the time, broadly matching IMGT annotations. CMV serostatus was the only immune exposure information available for the cohort. A group of highly shared sequence variants was considered likely to be a technical artifact of the sequencing pipeline. Some IMGT-functional V segments, including TRBV6-2 and TRBV6-3, could not be distinguished by the 87-base-pair reads and were therefore excluded. V-gene and J-gene trimming of TCR beta chains was associated with a missense DCLRE1C variant in a later genetic analysis, and the association was replicated in an independent cohort. A later analysis reported that several top co-occurrence clusters appeared linked to parvovirus B19, influenza, CMV and Epstein-Barr virus. Correlated functional status among segregating V segments might reflect linkage disequilibrium, but an unknown experimental factor could not be ruled out. Compared with equally common non-associated chains, HLA-associated TCR beta chains in a later analysis were more clonally expanded and had lower generation probabilities. Fewer than 20 rarely observed V segments, including chromosome 9 orphons, were excluded from the earlier analysis of about 600 of the donors because counts were too low. The classifier was reported to diagnose cytomegalovirus status with high specificity and sensitivity in both the original cohort and the validation cohort. A further reported finding was that TCR beta sequences accurately predicted the HLA-A and HLA-B alleles for most subjects in the first cohort. Assigning TCR associations to individual alleles was difficult when HLA alleles, especially DR and DQ, strongly co-occurred. In this cohort, only TCR beta chains were sequenced, and detectable features were limited by the absence of alpha or paired-chain data. Across donors, most TCR sequences were observed very rarely, whereas some public TCRs were present in many individuals. A later analysis associated 17,000 or so TCR beta sequences with specific HLA alleles at a false discovery rate of 0.05. Sequencing depth was assumed to be roughly uniform across donors in the presence/absence analyses, though that assumption may not hold. The authors suggested that the approach could potentially be generalized to other disease states and immunological phenotypes. According to a later analysis, most CMV-associated TCR beta chains appeared to be HLA-restricted, and the HLA associations seemed to be driven largely by CMV exposure. In a later genetic analysis, fewer N-insertions in productive TCRs were reported among donors in an Asian-associated ancestry cluster than the 666-donor mean.

Measured from the cysteine to the phenylalanine, the CDR3 is 15 residues long. Only the CDR3 DNA stays, 45 bases, in frame from base 1. The CDR1 and CDR2 encoded by the germline V gene (reference sequence) are LNHDA and SQIVND. V is trimmed back by 1 base and J by 4 bases, and the junction contains 3 bases that no gene match accounts for. The cohort consisted of 600 or so healthy bone marrow donors. All cohort members were sampled while nominally healthy, although unrecorded immune exposures were likely present. The donor was CMV seropositive and was included in the group of around 300 seropositive cohort members. A peripheral blood sample was collected from each donor, and TCR beta sequencing was performed on peripheral blood mononuclear cells. Genomic DNA extraction from the blood cell samples was performed with the Qiagen DNeasy Blood Extraction Kit. To note about this clone: Its cognate antigen has yet to be identified. Per-base qualities were not stored, and no clone one base away is much larger.

Library method: the immunoSEQ multiplex PCR assay. For the multiplex PCR, a mixture combining 60 forward primers for TCR Vbeta segments and 13 reverse primers for TCR Jbeta segments was used. A multiplex PCR assay on genomic DNA amplified the CDR3 region of rearranged TCR beta genes. The amplified TCR beta libraries were sequenced on the Illumina HiSeq System as 87-base-pair reads. On the study's bioinformatics: A later analysis counted some 74 million unique TCR beta chains across the 640 or so repertoires, and about 10 million of these chains were shared by at least two donors. Raw reads were error-corrected and collapsed into unique sequences with a nearest-neighbor algorithm that merged closely related sequences to remove PCR and sequencing errors. To assign V, D and J gene segments, CDR3 sequences were aligned to IMGT reference sequences. For a sequence to be retained, a match of at least six nucleotides was required to both a V gene segment and a J gene segment. Rearrangements were classified as productive when the CDR3 lacked stop codons and remained in frame with V and J, and all other rearrangements were classified as non-productive. Following IMGT convention, CDR3 was defined as the stretch from the second conserved V-encoded cysteine to the conserved J-encoded phenylalanine. The earlier analysis of a few hundred of the donors excluded any sequence lacking an unambiguous match to a single V gene segment. In an earlier analysis of approximately 610 of the donors, V segments were called functional above 56.7% productive rearrangements and were called segregating when the between-donor standard deviation exceeded 5%. A statistical classification framework was developed to diagnose cytomegalovirus status using the catalog of TCR beta chain sequences. V and J gene assignment, in a later analysis, came from comparing TCR nucleotide sequences with IMGT/GENE-DB human TR gene sequences. Using the TCRdist pipeline, a later analysis assigned CDR3 sequences along with most-parsimonious VDJ recombination scenarios. A later analysis defined each TCR beta chain by its CDR3 amino acid sequence plus V-gene family, and excluded reads lacking a unique V-gene family. A later analysis removed 450 to 600 highly shared, low-generation-probability nucleotide sequences to deal with suspected cross-contamination and a sequencing artifact. In a later analysis, a clonal expansion index was calculated for each public chain from normalized within-repertoire ranks of inferred template counts. A later analysis computed generation probabilities with a VDJ recombination model fitted to out-of-frame rearrangements, and checked the results against IGoR. In a later analysis, TCR-TCR, TCR-HLA and TCR-CMV co-occurrence was scored with hypergeometric tests, and a repertoire-size bias correction was applied to TCR pairs. In a later analysis, false discovery rates were estimated by permuting HLA or CMV assignments 20 times. In a later analysis, co-occurring TCRs were grouped using DBSCAN, and TCRdist sequence similarity was added for clustering within HLA-allele-positive subsets. Repertoires with fewer than 30,000 or more than 120,000 public chains, plus five repertoires with anomalous nucleotide sharing, were excluded from co-occurrence clustering. TCRdb took over this immuneACCESS table, retaining in-frame rearrangements with V and J assigned. Such tables are incomplete; in checked studies, under half of the missing clones stem from an unresolved V gene, and the remainder is unexplained. V and J calls and clone size are given by that table; D and trimming were obtained from the DNA. The sample has about 240,000 clones on record, 75% to 85% of them singletons. The biggest ten clones account for about 7.3% of the sample.

This receptor was taken from a woman aged 60-75 years in good health and CMV-seropositive. The rearrangement joined TRBV19 to TRBJ1-5; the junction holds 8 bases that match TRBD1. The specimen was PBMCs. Here is the DNA: TGTGCCAGTAGTATAGGACAGGGGTTTAATCAGCCCCAGCATTTT. It translates as CASSIGQGFNQPQHF.